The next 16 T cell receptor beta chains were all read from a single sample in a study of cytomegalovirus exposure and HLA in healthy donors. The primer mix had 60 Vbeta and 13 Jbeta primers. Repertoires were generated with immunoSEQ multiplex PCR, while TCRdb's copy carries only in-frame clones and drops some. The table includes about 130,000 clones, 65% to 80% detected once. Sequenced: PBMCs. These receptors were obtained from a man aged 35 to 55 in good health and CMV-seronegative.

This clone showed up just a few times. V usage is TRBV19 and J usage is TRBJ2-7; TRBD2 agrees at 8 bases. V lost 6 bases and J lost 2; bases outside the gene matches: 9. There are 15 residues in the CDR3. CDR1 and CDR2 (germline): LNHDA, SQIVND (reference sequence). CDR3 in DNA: TGTGCCAGTAGCGACCACGGGAGGGGCCCCTACGAGCAGTACTTC. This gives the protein CASSDHGRGPYEQYF.

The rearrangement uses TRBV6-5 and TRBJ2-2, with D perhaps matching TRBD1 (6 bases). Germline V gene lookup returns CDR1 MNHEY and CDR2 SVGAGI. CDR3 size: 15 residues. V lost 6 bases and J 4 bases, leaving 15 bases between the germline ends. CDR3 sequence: CASRLQGVGTGELFF. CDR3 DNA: TGTGCCAGCAGACTACAGGGAGTTGGCACCGGGGAGCTGTTTTTT.

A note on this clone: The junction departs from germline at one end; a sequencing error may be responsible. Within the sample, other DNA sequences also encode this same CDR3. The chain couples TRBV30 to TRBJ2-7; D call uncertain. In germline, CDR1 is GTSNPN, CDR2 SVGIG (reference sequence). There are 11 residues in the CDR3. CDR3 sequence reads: CAWSDTIKVYF. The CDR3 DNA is TGCGCCTGGAGTGATACTATTAAGGTTTACTTC.

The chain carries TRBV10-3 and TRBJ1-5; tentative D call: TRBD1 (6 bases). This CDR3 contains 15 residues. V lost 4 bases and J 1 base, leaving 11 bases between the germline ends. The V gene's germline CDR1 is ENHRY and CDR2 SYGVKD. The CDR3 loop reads CAISVGGASNQPQHF. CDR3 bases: TGTGCCATCAGTGTAGGGGGGGCGAGCAATCAGCCCCAGCATTTT.

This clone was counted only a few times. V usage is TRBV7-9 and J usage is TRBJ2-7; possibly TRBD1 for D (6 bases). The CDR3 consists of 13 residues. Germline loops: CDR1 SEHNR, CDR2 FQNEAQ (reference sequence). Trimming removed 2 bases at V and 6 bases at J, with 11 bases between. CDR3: CASSLSRGGEQYF. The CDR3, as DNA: TGTGCCAGCAGCTTAAGCAGGGGCGGCGAGCAGTACTTC.

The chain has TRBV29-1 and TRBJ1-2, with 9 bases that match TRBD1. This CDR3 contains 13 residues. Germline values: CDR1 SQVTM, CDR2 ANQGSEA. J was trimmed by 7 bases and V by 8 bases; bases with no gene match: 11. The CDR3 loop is CSSKEQGASGYTF. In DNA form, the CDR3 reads TGCAGCTCCAAAGAACAGGGGGCATCTGGCTACACCTTC.

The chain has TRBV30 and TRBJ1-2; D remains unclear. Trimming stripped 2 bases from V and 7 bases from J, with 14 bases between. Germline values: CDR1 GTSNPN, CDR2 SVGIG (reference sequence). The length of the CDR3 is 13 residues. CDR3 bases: TGTGCCTGGAGTCCTCTTATAGCTTCTGGCTACACCTTC. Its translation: CAWSPLIASGYTF.

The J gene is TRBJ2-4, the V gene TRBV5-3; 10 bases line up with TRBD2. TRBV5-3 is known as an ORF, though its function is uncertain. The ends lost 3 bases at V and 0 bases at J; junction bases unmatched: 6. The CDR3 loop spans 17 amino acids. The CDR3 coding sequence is TGTGCCAGAAGCTCGGGACTAGCGACCTTAGCCAAAAACATTCAGTACTTC. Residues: CARSSGLATLAKNIQYF.

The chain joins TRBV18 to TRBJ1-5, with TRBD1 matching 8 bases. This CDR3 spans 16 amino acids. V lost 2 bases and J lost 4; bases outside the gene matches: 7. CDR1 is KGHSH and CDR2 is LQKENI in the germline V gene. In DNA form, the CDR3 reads TGTGCCAGCTCACCAGGACAGGGCCGCCCAAATCAGCCCCAGCATTTT. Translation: CASSPGQGRPNQPQHF.

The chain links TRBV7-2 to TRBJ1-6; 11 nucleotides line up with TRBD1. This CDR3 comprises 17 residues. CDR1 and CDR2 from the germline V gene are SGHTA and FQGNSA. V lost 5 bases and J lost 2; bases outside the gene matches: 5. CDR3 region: CASSIGQGAAYNSPLHF. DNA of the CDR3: TGTGCCAGCAGCATCGGACAGGGGGCTGCCTATAATTCACCCCTCCACTTT.

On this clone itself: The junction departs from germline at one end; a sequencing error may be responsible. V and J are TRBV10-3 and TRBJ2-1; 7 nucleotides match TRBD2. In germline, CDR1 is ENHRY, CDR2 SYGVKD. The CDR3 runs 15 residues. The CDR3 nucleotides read TGTGCCATCAGTGAGCTCGCGGGAGTACCGGATGAGCAGCTCTTC. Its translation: CAISELAGVPDEQLF.

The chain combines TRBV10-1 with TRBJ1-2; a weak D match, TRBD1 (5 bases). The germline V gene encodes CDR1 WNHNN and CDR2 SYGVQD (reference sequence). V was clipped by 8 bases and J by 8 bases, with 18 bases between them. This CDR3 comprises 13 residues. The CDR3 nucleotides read TGCGCCAGCTATCCTACTGGGGCGGGAGGCTACACCTTC. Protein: CASYPTGAGGYTF.

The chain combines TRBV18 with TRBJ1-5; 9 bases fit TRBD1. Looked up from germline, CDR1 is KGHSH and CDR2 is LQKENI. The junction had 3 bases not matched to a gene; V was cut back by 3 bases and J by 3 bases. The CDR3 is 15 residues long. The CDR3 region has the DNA TGTGCCAGCTCACCTAGGACAGGGGACAATCAGCCCCAGCATTTT. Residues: CASSPRTGDNQPQHF.

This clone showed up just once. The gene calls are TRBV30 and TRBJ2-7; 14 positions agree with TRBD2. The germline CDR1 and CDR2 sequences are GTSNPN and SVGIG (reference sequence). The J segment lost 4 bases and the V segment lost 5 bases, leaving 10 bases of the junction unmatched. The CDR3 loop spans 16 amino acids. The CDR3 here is CAWGPGLAGAFYEQYF. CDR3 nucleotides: TGTGCCTGGGGACCGGGACTAGCGGGGGCTTTTTACGAGCAGTACTTC.

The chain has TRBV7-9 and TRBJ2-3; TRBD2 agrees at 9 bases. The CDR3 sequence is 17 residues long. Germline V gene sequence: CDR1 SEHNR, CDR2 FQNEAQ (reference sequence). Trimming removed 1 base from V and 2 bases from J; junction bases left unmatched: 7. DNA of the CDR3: TGTGCCAGCAGCTTAGGAGCTAGCGGGGCGATCACAGATACGCAGTATTTT. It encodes CASSLGASGAITDTQYF.

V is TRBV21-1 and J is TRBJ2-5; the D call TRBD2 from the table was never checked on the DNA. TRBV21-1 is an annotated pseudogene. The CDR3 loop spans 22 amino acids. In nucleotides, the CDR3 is TGTGCCAGCAGCAAGAGGTGGGGGGGGCCCGAACACGACGGAGGGATCCAGGAGACCCAGTACTTC. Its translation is CASSKRWGGPEHDGGIQETQYF.